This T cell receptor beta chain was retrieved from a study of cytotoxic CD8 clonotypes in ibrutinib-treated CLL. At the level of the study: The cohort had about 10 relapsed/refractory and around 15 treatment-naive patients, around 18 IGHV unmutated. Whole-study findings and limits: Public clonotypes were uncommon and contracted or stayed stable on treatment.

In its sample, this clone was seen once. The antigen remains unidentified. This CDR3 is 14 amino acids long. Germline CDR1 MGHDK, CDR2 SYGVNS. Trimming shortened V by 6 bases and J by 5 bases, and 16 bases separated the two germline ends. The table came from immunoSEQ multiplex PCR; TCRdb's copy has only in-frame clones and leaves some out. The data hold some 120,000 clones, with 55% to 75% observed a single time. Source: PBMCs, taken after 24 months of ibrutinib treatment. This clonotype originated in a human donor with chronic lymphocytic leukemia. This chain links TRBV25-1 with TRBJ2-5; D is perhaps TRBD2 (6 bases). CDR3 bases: TGTGCCAGCAGAGCGGGCCCCTGGTGGGAGACCCAGTACTTC. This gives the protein CASRAGPWWETQYF.